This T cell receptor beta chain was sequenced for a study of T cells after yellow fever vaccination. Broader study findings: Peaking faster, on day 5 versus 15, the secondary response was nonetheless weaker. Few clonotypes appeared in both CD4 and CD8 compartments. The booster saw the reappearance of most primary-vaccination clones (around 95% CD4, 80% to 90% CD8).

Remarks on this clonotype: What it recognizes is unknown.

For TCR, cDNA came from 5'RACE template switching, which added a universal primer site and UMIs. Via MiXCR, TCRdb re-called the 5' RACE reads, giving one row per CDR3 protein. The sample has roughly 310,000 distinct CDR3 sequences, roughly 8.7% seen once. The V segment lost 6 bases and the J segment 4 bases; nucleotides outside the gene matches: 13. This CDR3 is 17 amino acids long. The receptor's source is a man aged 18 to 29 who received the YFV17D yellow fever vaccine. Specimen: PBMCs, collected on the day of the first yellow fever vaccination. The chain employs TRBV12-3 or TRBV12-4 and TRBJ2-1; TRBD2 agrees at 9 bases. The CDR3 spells CASSLRGAGGKYNEQFF. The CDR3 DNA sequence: TGTGCCAGCAGCCTACGGGGAGCGGGGGGAAAGTACAATGAGCAGTTCTTC.